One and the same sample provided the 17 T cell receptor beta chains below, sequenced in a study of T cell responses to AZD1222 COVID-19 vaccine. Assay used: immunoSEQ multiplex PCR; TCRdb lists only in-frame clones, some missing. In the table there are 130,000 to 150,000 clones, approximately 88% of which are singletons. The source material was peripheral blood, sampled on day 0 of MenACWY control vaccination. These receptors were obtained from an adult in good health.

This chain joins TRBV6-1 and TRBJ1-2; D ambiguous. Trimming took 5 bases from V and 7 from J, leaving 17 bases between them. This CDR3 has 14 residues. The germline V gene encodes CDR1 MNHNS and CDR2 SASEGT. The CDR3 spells CASSSAPRWSGYTF. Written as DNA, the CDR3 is TGTGCCAGCAGTTCAGCTCCCCGGTGGAGTGGCTACACCTTC.

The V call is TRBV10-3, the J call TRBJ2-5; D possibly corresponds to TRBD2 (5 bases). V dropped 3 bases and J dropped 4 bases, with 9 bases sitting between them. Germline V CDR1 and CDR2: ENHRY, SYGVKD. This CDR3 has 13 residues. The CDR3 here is CAISDKRGETQYF. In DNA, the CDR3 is TGTGCCATCAGTGACAAACGGGGAGAGACCCAGTACTTC.

The CDR3 DNA reads as TGTGCCAGCAGCACCAGGGGAAGGGGGACAGGGGTTTTTGGCGAGCAGTACTTC. Its translation: CASSTRGRGTGVFGEQYF. V usage is TRBV11-2 and J usage is TRBJ2-7, with 10 bases matching TRBD1. The CDR3 extends over 18 amino acids. V dropped 5 bases and J dropped 6; count of bases not matched to a gene: 19. Germline CDR1 reads SGHAT; CDR2 reads FQNNGV.

The CDR3 spells CASSLGRWREQYF. Here the CDR3 DNA reads TGTGCCAGCAGCTTAGGGCGGTGGAGGGAGCAGTACTTC. The rearrangement links TRBV7-2 to TRBJ2-7; weak D call: TRBD2 (5 bases). Per germline, CDR1 SGHTA and CDR2 FQGNSA. The V and J ends lost 1 base and 7 bases respectively, with 11 bases between them. CDR3 length: 13 amino acids.

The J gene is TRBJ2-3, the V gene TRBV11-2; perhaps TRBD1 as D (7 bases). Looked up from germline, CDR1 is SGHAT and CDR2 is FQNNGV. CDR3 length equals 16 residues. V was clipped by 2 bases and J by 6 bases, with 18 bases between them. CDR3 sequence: CASSLRAWQGGDTQYF. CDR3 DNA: TGTGCCAGCAGCTTACGGGCTTGGCAGGGGGGCGATACGCAGTATTTT.

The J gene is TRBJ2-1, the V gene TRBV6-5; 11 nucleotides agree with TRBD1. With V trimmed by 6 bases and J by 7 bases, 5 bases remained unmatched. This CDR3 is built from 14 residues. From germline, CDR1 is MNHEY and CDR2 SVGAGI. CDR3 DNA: TGTGCCAGCAGCGGACAGGGGGCAGATAATGAGCAGTTCTTC. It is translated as CASSGQGADNEQFF.

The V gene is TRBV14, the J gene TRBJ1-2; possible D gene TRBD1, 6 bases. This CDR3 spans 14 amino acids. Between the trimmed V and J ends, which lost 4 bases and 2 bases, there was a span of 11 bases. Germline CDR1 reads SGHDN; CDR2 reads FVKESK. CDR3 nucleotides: TGTGCCAGCAGCCGTACAGGACAGAACTATGGCTACACCTTC. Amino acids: CASSRTGQNYGYTF.

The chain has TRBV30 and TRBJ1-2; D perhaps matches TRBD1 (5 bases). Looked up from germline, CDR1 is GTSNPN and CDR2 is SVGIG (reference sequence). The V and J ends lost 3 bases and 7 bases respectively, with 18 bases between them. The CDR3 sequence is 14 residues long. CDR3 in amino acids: CAWRGDGLSSGYTF. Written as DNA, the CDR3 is TGTGCCTGGAGAGGGGACGGCCTTTCTTCTGGCTACACCTTC.

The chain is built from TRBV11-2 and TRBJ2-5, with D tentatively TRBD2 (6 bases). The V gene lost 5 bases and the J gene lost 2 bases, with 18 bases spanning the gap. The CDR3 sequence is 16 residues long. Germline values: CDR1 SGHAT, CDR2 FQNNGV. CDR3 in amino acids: CASSPGVGSRQETQYF. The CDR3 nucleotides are TGTGCCAGCAGCCCGGGGGTCGGGTCGCGGCAAGAGACCCAGTACTTC.

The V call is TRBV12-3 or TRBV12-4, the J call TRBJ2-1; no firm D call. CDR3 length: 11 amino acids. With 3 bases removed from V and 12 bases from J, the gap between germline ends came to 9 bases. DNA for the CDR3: TGTGCCAGCAGTTTTGCGAACGGGCAGTTCTTC. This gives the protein CASSFANGQFF.

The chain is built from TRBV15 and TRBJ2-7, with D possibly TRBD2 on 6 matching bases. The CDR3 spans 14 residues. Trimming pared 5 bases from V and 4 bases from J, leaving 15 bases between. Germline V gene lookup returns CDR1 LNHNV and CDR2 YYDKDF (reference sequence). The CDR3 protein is CATSFELANYEQYF. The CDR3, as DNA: TGTGCCACCAGCTTCGAACTAGCAAATTACGAGCAGTACTTC. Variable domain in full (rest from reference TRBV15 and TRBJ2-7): DAMVIQNPRYQVTQFGKPVTLSCSQTLNHNVMYWYQQKSSQAPKLLFHYYDKDFNNEADTPDNFQSRRPNTSFCFLDIRSPGLGDTAMYLCATSFELANYEQYFGPGTRLTVT.

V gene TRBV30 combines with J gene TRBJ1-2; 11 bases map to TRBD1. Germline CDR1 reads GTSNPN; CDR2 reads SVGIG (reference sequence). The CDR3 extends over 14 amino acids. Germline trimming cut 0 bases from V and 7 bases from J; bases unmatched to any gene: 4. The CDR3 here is CAWSVTDRGLGYTF. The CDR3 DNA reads TGTGCCTGGAGTGTAACGGACAGGGGGCTTGGCTACACCTTC.

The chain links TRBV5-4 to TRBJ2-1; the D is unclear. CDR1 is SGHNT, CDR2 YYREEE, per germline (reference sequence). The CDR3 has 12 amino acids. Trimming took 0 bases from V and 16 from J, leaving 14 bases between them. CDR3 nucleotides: TGTGCCAGCAGCTTGGGGGCAGCCGATAACTTCTTC. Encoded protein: CASSLGAADNFF.

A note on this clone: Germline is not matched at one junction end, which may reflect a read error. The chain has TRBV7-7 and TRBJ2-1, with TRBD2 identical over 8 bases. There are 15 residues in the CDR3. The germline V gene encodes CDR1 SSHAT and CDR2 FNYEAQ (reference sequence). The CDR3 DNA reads TGTGCTAGCAGCCCCACTAGCGGTAGCAACAATGAGCAGTTCTTC. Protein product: CASSPTSGSNNEQFF.

The DNA for the CDR3 is TGTGCCAGCAGTTACTCACGGACAGAGCAGTTCTTC. It specifies CASSYSRTEQFF. The rearrangement uses TRBV6-5 and TRBJ2-1, with D maybe TRBD1 (5 bases). Germline assignment: CDR1 MNHEY and CDR2 SVGAGI. The CDR3 has 12 amino acids. V was pared by 0 bases and J by 10 bases, with 7 bases between.

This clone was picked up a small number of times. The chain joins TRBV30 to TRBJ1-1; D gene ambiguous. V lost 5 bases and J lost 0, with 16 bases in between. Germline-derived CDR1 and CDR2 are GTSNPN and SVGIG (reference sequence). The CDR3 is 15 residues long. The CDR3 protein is CAWGVGRMMNTEAFF. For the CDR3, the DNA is TGTGCCTGGGGCGTTGGCAGGATGATGAACACTGAAGCTTTCTTT.

CDR3 residues: CASSLGVPGNQPQHF. CDR3 DNA: TGTGCCAGCAGCTTAGGGGTACCGGGGAATCAGCCCCAGCATTTT. The chain has TRBV7-8 and TRBJ1-5; no clear D. The CDR3 runs 15 residues. In germline, CDR1 is SGHVS, CDR2 FQNEAQ. V was pared by 1 base and J by 4 bases, with 11 bases between.